A single TCR beta chain is shown here with its context. The antigen remains undetermined. TCRdb's copy holds only in-frame clones and misses some; the assay was immunoSEQ multiplex PCR. The data show tens of thousands of clones, about 76% seen once. This entry comes from a study of OX40 agonist ivuxolimab in advanced cancers. Study context: It was ivuxolimab, an agonistic anti-OX40 (CD134) antibody, that patients were treated with. Partial responses occurred in Three dose-escalation patients, one with hepatocellular carcinoma and two with cutaneous melanoma.

Study results and caveats: The 0.1-3.0 mg/kg partial responders had among the lowest clonal expansion.

Deletions cut 0 bases from V and 1 base from J, with 9 bases between. The length of the CDR3 is 15 residues. Germline V gives CDR1 MGHRA, CDR2 YSYEKL. The gene calls are TRBV4-1 and TRBJ1-2; no reliable D call. This sequence originates from an adult with an advanced solid tumor such as melanoma, head and neck, liver or kidney cancer. Sample: CD4+ or CD8+ T cells sorted from blood, taken in a trial of the OX40 agonist ivuxolimab. In DNA, the CDR3 is TGCGCCAGCAGCCAAGAGACACTAATTAACTATGGCTACACCTTC. The encoded protein is CASSQETLINYGYTF.